These T cell receptor beta chains were read from a single sample in a study of T-cell memory formation after mild COVID-19. Each CDR3 protein is one row after TCRdb ran MiXCR on the 5' RACE reads. The table records under 700,000 distinct CDR3 sequences, 20% of them present only once. The sequencing input was PBMCs or a T cell subset sorted from them (not recorded which). These receptors originate from an adult woman who had mild COVID-19 (a few samples of this study predate the infection). Cell type and time point are not known. Each CDR3 is given with its conserved first and last residue. Each record gives: clone size, V gene, J gene, D gene, CDR3 protein, CDR3 DNA. D genes are given only for firm matches. Part of the rows lack a size; the others show once, few, many or a class for expanded clones.

abundance: few; v_gene: TRBV5-1; j_gene: TRBJ1-1; d_gene: NA; CDR3aa: CASSSLGPMDFLNTEAFF; CDR3nt: TGCGCCAGCAGCTCCTTGGGACCCATGGATTTCTTGAACACTGAAGCTTTCTTT
abundance: few; v_gene: TRBV5-1; j_gene: TRBJ2-1; d_gene: NA; CDR3aa: CASSLEGRSYNEQFF; CDR3nt: TGCGCCAGCAGCTTGGAGGGAAGGTCCTACAATGAGCAGTTCTTC
abundance: NA; v_gene: TRBV11-3; j_gene: TRBJ1-4; d_gene: NA; CDR3aa: CASSPPMDEKLFF; CDR3nt: TGTGCCAGCAGCCCCCCTATGGATGAAAAACTGTTTTTT
abundance: few; v_gene: TRBV29-1; j_gene: TRBJ2-1; d_gene: NA; CDR3aa: CSASTGKLYNEQFF; CDR3nt: TGCAGCGCTTCAACCGGGAAACTGTACAATGAGCAGTTCTTC
abundance: NA; v_gene: TRBV19; j_gene: TRBJ2-7; d_gene: TRBD2; CDR3aa: CASSATSGRGAEYF; CDR3nt: TGTGCCAGTAGTGCGACCTCAGGGAGGGGCGCTGAGTACTTC
abundance: NA; v_gene: TRBV7-3; j_gene: TRBJ2-2; d_gene: NA; CDR3aa: CASSLTSTGELFF; CDR3nt: TGTGCCAGCAGCTTAACGTCCACCGGGGAGCTGTTTTTT
abundance: many; v_gene: TRBV5-5; j_gene: TRBJ2-2; d_gene: TRBD2; CDR3aa: CASSLASGRNTGELFF; CDR3nt: TGTGCCAGCAGCTTGGCCAGCGGGAGGAACACCGGGGAGCTGTTTTTT
abundance: few; v_gene: TRBV27; j_gene: TRBJ2-1; d_gene: TRBD1; CDR3aa: CASSRDRGQNEQFF; CDR3nt: TGTGCCAGCAGTCGGGACAGGGGCCAAAATGAGCAGTTCTTC
abundance: NA; v_gene: TRBV7-6; j_gene: TRBJ2-1; d_gene: TRBD2; CDR3aa: CASSLVGLAGGLNEQFF; CDR3nt: TGTGCCAGCAGTCTAGTGGGGCTAGCGGGGGGCCTCAATGAGCAGTTCTTC
abundance: few; v_gene: TRBV5-6; j_gene: TRBJ2-5; d_gene: NA; CDR3aa: CASSPLGLAWETQYF; CDR3nt: TGTGCCAGCAGCCCCCTAGGCCTAGCGTGGGAGACCCAGTACTTC
abundance: few; v_gene: TRBV3-1; j_gene: TRBJ1-1; d_gene: TRBD1; CDR3aa: CASSAGQVVTEAFF; CDR3nt: TGTGCCAGCTCCGCGGGACAGGTAGTCACTGAAGCTTTCTTT
abundance: few; v_gene: TRBV20-1; j_gene: TRBJ2-7; d_gene: NA; CDR3aa: CSALDRSSYEQYF; CDR3nt: TGCAGTGCTCTCGACAGGTCATCCTACGAGCAGTACTTC
abundance: NA; v_gene: TRBV20-1; j_gene: TRBJ2-1; d_gene: TRBD1; CDR3aa: CSAYDRGQHNEQFF; CDR3nt: TGCAGTGCTTACGACAGGGGTCAACACAATGAGCAGTTCTTC
abundance: many; v_gene: TRBV4-3; j_gene: TRBJ2-1; d_gene: NA; CDR3aa: CASSYRDTSWNEQFF; CDR3nt: TGCGCCAGCAGCTACCGGGATACATCCTGGAATGAGCAGTTCTTC
abundance: NA; v_gene: TRBV7-2; j_gene: TRBJ2-5; d_gene: TRBD2; CDR3aa: CASSWLAGFETQYF; CDR3nt: TGTGCCAGCAGCTGGTTAGCGGGATTTGAGACCCAGTACTTC
abundance: NA; v_gene: TRBV5-5; j_gene: TRBJ1-5; d_gene: NA; CDR3aa: CASSALRVGQPQHF; CDR3nt: TGTGCCAGCAGCGCTCTAAGGGTCGGGCAGCCCCAGCATTTT
abundance: many; v_gene: TRBV7-6; j_gene: TRBJ2-3; d_gene: TRBD2; CDR3aa: CASSLEGGRGSTDTQYF; CDR3nt: TGTGCCAGCAGCTTAGAGGGCGGGAGAGGGAGCACAGATACGCAGTATTTT
abundance: few; v_gene: TRBV9; j_gene: TRBJ2-2; d_gene: NA; CDR3aa: CASGAGTGELFF; CDR3nt: TGTGCCAGCGGGGCAGGGACCGGGGAGCTGTTTTTT
abundance: few; v_gene: TRBV6-2/TRBV6-3; j_gene: TRBJ1-6; d_gene: NA; CDR3aa: CASSYGSGGKNSPLHF; CDR3nt: TGTGCCAGCAGTTACGGGAGTGGGGGCAAGAATTCACCCCTCCACTTT